The present TCR beta chain was sequenced within a study of shared T cell receptors in the human thymus. The assay was immunoSEQ multiplex PCR, and TCRdb's table has in-frame clones only and misses some. Among about 660,000 clones, over 75% were seen once, and the ten largest hold over 0.008%. The same specimen was also included in a second study, on human thymus T cells. That investigation notes: Resections were taken during corrective heart surgery, and the thymus tissue came from these. Biased V and J segment usage appeared in thymus and peripheral blood.

This sequence originates from a boy younger than two with a congenital heart defect. Sequencing used thymocytes.

The CDR3 is CASSFGQGWYEQYF. CDR3 nucleotides: TGTGCCAGCAGTTTTGGTCAGGGGTGGTACGAGCAGTACTTC. The chain carries TRBV28 and TRBJ2-7, with D perhaps matching TRBD1 (6 bases). The V and J ends lost 3 bases and 4 bases respectively, with 13 bases between them. The germline gives CDR1 MDHEN, CDR2 SYDVKM. This CDR3 spans 14 amino acids.